This TCR beta chain was sequenced in a study of CD8+ T cells in alopecia areata. This clone was observed a single time. Once RNA had been extracted, it was reverse transcribed into cDNA to act as the sequencing template. Clones were sequenced by immunoSEQ multiplex PCR, and TCRdb holds only the in-frame ones, with some missing. The sample consists of around 160,000 clones, less than 80% of them appearing once. Regarding treatment: oral pan-JAK inhibitor, 5-10 mg twice daily. CDR3 length equals 14 residues. The ends lost 2 bases at V and 5 bases at J; junction bases unmatched: 6. Germline loops: CDR1 GTSNPN, CDR2 SVGIG (reference sequence).

The sample consisted of CD4+ T cells sorted from blood, taken at week 24, from a patient treated with tofacitinib. This rearrangement joins TRBV30 to TRBJ2-5; 9 positions match TRBD1. The TCR originated in a human donor with alopecia areata. The CDR3 region has the DNA TGTGCCTGGAGTCCGGGACAGGGTTCGGAGACCCAGTACTTC. Its protein product is CAWSPGQGSETQYF.